Included here is one TCR beta chain sequence, with context. The entry originates in a study of shared clonotypes between healthy human individuals. Study in general: Per donor, three plates held CD4 naive cells, three held CD4 memory, two held CD8 naive and one held CD8 memory.

V lost 2 bases and J lost 0, with 7 bases in between. This CDR3 has 15 amino acids. CDR1 MDHEN and CDR2 SYDVKM come from the germline V gene. Assay: immunoSEQ multiplex PCR; the TCRdb copy retains only in-frame clones and omits some. The sample has 90,000 to 130,000 clones; about 70% are singletons. The source is a woman aged 30 to 39 in good health. Sequenced sample: memory CD8+ T cells sorted from blood. The subset here: CD45RO+ cells pooled with CCR7-negative TemRA cells. The chain is built from TRBV28 and TRBJ1-4, with TRBD1 as a possible D gene (5 bases). CDR3: CASSLGGSTNEKLFF. CDR3 sequence (DNA): TGTGCCAGCAGTTTAGGGGGGTCAACTAATGAAAAACTGTTTTTT.